This T cell receptor (beta chain) was sequenced in a study of cytomegalovirus exposure and HLA in healthy donors. Study-level findings and limits: In an earlier analysis, most TCR beta V segments were productive about 87% or about 30% of the time.

CDR1 and CDR2 from the germline V gene are ENHRY and SYGVKD. This CDR3 is built from 12 residues. The trim removed 5 bases at V and 8 bases at J, leaving 1 base unmatched. This clone was counted only a few times. Its antigen is not identified. PCR employed 60 Vbeta and 13 Jbeta primers. Profiled with immunoSEQ multiplex PCR; TCRdb holds only in-frame clones, not every one. This table holds 100,000 to 130,000 clones, roughly 76% found once. All donors participated as healthy donors of bone marrow. The specimen was PBMCs. The clonotype originates from a man aged 18-30 years in good health and CMV-seronegative. The chain carries TRBV10-3 and TRBJ1-4, with TRBD1 identical over 8 bases. CDR3 in DNA: TGTGCCATCAGTAGGACAGGGGAAAAACTGTTTTTT. Protein: CAISRTGEKLFF.